A selection of T cell receptor beta chains follows, all from one sample in a study of blood T cell repertoires in COVID-19. Sequencing used immunoSEQ multiplex PCR; TCRdb keeps in-frame clones, though not all of them. The sample gives 100,000 to 150,000 clones, about 85% of which show up once; around 3% is in the top ten. Sequencing was carried out using peripheral blood. All receptors come from an elderly woman with COVID-19, enrolled during active disease. The CDR3 runs from the conserved cysteine through the conserved F or W. A D gene is named only where the DNA matches it firmly. Not all rows give a size; the values are once, few, many and, for expanded clones, a class.

j_call: TRBJ2-7
v_call: TRBV5-3
d_call: TRBD2
clone_size: NA
cdr3_nt: TGTGCCAGAAGCTTGGAGGCGGGACAAGTAGGACTAGCCTCCTACGAGCAGTACTTC
cdr3_aa: CARSLEAGQVGLASYEQYF

j_call: TRBJ1-1
v_call: TRBV2
d_call: TRBD1
clone_size: NA
cdr3_nt: TGTGCCAGCAGTCTCCGCGGGACAGGGGAGAGCACTGAAGCTTTCTTT
cdr3_aa: CASSLRGTGESTEAFF

j_call: TRBJ2-4
v_call: TRBV3-1/TRBV3-2
d_call: TRBD1
clone_size: NA
cdr3_nt: TGTGCCAGCACCCGGACAGGGACCTCCATTCAGTACTTC
cdr3_aa: CASTRTGTSIQYF

j_call: TRBJ2-5
v_call: TRBV5-5
d_call: TRBD2
clone_size: NA
cdr3_nt: TGTGCCAGCAGCTTGGGGGGACTAGCGGGTCAGGAGACCCAGTACTTC
cdr3_aa: CASSLGGLAGQETQYF

j_call: TRBJ2-5
v_call: TRBV7-9
d_call: TRBD2
clone_size: NA
cdr3_nt: TGTGCCAGCAGCGCCCCTAGCGGGAGTGACCTCTTTTCGGAGACCCAGTACTTC
cdr3_aa: CASSAPSGSDLFSETQYF

j_call: TRBJ1-1
v_call: TRBV6-6
d_call: NA
clone_size: NA
cdr3_nt: TGTGCCAGCAGTTACTCCAGACAGACTGAAGCTTTCTTT
cdr3_aa: CASSYSRQTEAFF

j_call: TRBJ2-1
v_call: TRBV18
d_call: TRBD2
clone_size: NA
cdr3_nt: TGTGCCAGCTCACCTAGCGGGAGATACAATGAGCAGTTCTTC
cdr3_aa: CASSPSGRYNEQFF

j_call: TRBJ2-3
v_call: TRBV7-8
d_call: NA
clone_size: NA
cdr3_nt: TGTGCCAGCAGCTTAGGGGCCCGGGACACAGATACGCAGTATTTT
cdr3_aa: CASSLGARDTDTQYF

j_call: TRBJ2-7
v_call: TRBV18
d_call: TRBD1
clone_size: NA
cdr3_nt: TGTGCCAGCTCACCACCATTGGGACAGGGGTCCGTCGAGCAGTACTTC
cdr3_aa: CASSPPLGQGSVEQYF

j_call: TRBJ1-2
v_call: TRBV5-6
d_call: TRBD1
clone_size: NA
cdr3_nt: TGTGCCAGCAGAGGGGACAGCTATGGCTACACCTTC
cdr3_aa: CASRGDSYGYTF

j_call: TRBJ1-2
v_call: TRBV7-2
d_call: NA
clone_size: NA
cdr3_nt: TGTGCCAGCAGCCGGGGGGACTCAGGAGGAGGCTACACCTTC
cdr3_aa: CASSRGDSGGGYTF

j_call: TRBJ2-5
v_call: TRBV21-1
d_call: NA
clone_size: NA
cdr3_nt: TGTGCCAGCAGCATGAACAGGGGGGAAAAAGAGACCCAGTACTTC
cdr3_aa: CASSMNRGEKETQYF

j_call: TRBJ1-1
v_call: TRBV19
d_call: NA
clone_size: NA
cdr3_nt: TGTGCCAGTGGTGGGAGAGGGTCGCACCTCCGCGGGGCTTTCTTT
cdr3_aa: CASGGRGSHLRGAFF

j_call: TRBJ1-4
v_call: TRBV9
d_call: TRBD1
clone_size: NA
cdr3_nt: TGTGCCAGCAGCGTAGATGGGACAGGGTGGAATGAAAAACTGTTTTTT
cdr3_aa: CASSVDGTGWNEKLFF

j_call: TRBJ1-5
v_call: TRBV28
d_call: NA
clone_size: NA
cdr3_nt: TGTGCCAGCAGTTTACTGGGGGCCCTCTTAGACTATCAGCCCCAGCATTTT
cdr3_aa: CASSLLGALLDYQPQHF

j_call: TRBJ2-2
v_call: TRBV5-1
d_call: TRBD2
clone_size: NA
cdr3_nt: TGCGCCAGCAGCCCCGGGACTAGCGGGATACTGACCGGGGAGCTGTTTTTT
cdr3_aa: CASSPGTSGILTGELFF

j_call: TRBJ2-1
v_call: TRBV23-1
d_call: TRBD2
clone_size: NA
cdr3_nt: TGCGCCAGCAGTCAGGGGACTAGCGGGAGGGTAGCATGGGGCAATGAGCAGTTCTTC
cdr3_aa: CASSQGTSGRVAWGNEQFF

j_call: TRBJ2-2
v_call: TRBV5-1
d_call: NA
clone_size: NA
cdr3_nt: TGCGCCAGCAGCCTCCTCGAGCACAGCTCGAACACCGGGGAGCTGTTTTTT
cdr3_aa: CASSLLEHSSNTGELFF

j_call: TRBJ2-1
v_call: TRBV9
d_call: TRBD2
clone_size: NA
cdr3_nt: TGTGCCAGCAGCGTAGGGCTAGCGGGAGACAATGAGCAGTTCTTC
cdr3_aa: CASSVGLAGDNEQFF

j_call: TRBJ2-2
v_call: TRBV19
d_call: NA
clone_size: NA
cdr3_nt: TGTGCCAGTAGGGACAATCCCAACACCGGGGAGCTGTTTTTT
cdr3_aa: CASRDNPNTGELFF

j_call: TRBJ2-7
v_call: TRBV6-2/TRBV6-3
d_call: TRBD1
clone_size: NA
cdr3_nt: TGTGCCAGCAGTTACTCTCCCCTGACAGGGGGGATCTTCTACGAGCAGTACTTC
cdr3_aa: CASSYSPLTGGIFYEQYF

j_call: TRBJ2-5
v_call: TRBV5-4
d_call: NA
clone_size: NA
cdr3_nt: TGTGCCAGCAGCTTCATCGCGGCGACCCAAGAGACCCAGTACTTC
cdr3_aa: CASSFIAATQETQYF

j_call: TRBJ2-1
v_call: TRBV18
d_call: NA
clone_size: NA
cdr3_nt: TGTGCCAGCTCACCACTAGGTTACTTCGGGGAGCAGTTCTTC
cdr3_aa: CASSPLGYFGEQFF

j_call: TRBJ2-7
v_call: TRBV7-6
d_call: TRBD1
clone_size: NA
cdr3_nt: TGTGCCAGCAGCTTAGGGACAGGAGCCTCCTACGAGCAGTACTTC
cdr3_aa: CASSLGTGASYEQYF

j_call: TRBJ2-4
v_call: TRBV5-6
d_call: TRBD2
clone_size: few
cdr3_nt: TGTGCCAGCAGCTGGGTCCGGGGGGACAAAAACATTCAGTACTTC
cdr3_aa: CASSWVRGDKNIQYF

j_call: TRBJ1-2
v_call: TRBV5-8
d_call: TRBD1
clone_size: NA
cdr3_nt: TGTGCCAGCGGCGGGACAGTTAACTATGGCTACACCTTC
cdr3_aa: CASGGTVNYGYTF

j_call: TRBJ1-4
v_call: TRBV7-2
d_call: TRBD1
clone_size: NA
cdr3_nt: TGTGCCAGCACTTTAGGACAGGGCTCTAATGAAAAACTGTTTTTT
cdr3_aa: CASTLGQGSNEKLFF

j_call: TRBJ1-5
v_call: TRBV2
d_call: NA
clone_size: NA
cdr3_nt: TGTGCCAGCAGTTCAGGGTCGTTTAATCAGCCCCAGCATTTT
cdr3_aa: CASSSGSFNQPQHF

j_call: TRBJ2-1
v_call: TRBV11-2
d_call: TRBD2
clone_size: NA
cdr3_nt: TGTGCCAGCAGCTTATCTAGCGGCTCGAGCTCCTACAATGAGCAGTTCTTC
cdr3_aa: CASSLSSGSSSYNEQFF

j_call: TRBJ1-4
v_call: TRBV5-3
d_call: TRBD1
clone_size: NA
cdr3_nt: TGTGCCAGCCGAATTTCCGGGACAGGGGTCGTGTATGAAAAACTGTTTTTT
cdr3_aa: CASRISGTGVVYEKLFF

j_call: TRBJ2-7
v_call: TRBV5-1
d_call: TRBD1
clone_size: NA
cdr3_nt: TGCGCCAGCAGCGGACAGGGCTACGAGCAGTACTTC
cdr3_aa: CASSGQGYEQYF

j_call: TRBJ2-7
v_call: TRBV27
d_call: TRBD2
clone_size: NA
cdr3_nt: TGTGCCAGCACCTGGACTAGCCGATCCTACGAGCAGTACTTC
cdr3_aa: CASTWTSRSYEQYF

j_call: TRBJ2-1
v_call: TRBV5-1
d_call: NA
clone_size: NA
cdr3_nt: TGCGCCAGCAGCTTGGGAGGGTACAATGAGCAGTTCTTC
cdr3_aa: CASSLGGYNEQFF

j_call: TRBJ1-4
v_call: TRBV20-1
d_call: TRBD1
clone_size: NA
cdr3_nt: TGCAGTGCTAGTCTCGGGACAGGGAGAGAAAAACTGTTTTTT
cdr3_aa: CSASLGTGREKLFF

j_call: TRBJ1-1
v_call: TRBV6-2/TRBV6-3
d_call: TRBD1
clone_size: once
cdr3_nt: TGTGCCAGCAGTTACCGAAGGACAGGTGATGTAGGCACTGAAGCTTTCTTT
cdr3_aa: CASSYRRTGDVGTEAFF

j_call: TRBJ2-5
v_call: TRBV12-2
d_call: NA
clone_size: NA
cdr3_nt: TGTGCAAGTCGCTTGTTCGTAGGGGGCCAAGAGACCCAGTACTTC
cdr3_aa: CASRLFVGGQETQYF

j_call: TRBJ2-1
v_call: TRBV28
d_call: TRBD2
clone_size: few
cdr3_nt: TGTGCCAGCAGTCCCCGGGGAGCGGGGCTCTACAATGAGCAGTTCTTC
cdr3_aa: CASSPRGAGLYNEQFF

j_call: TRBJ1-6
v_call: TRBV6-4
d_call: NA
clone_size: NA
cdr3_nt: TGTGCCAGCAGGCACGTCTGGAGGACCTATAATTCACCCCTCCACTTT
cdr3_aa: CASRHVWRTYNSPLHF

j_call: TRBJ1-1
v_call: TRBV10-3
d_call: TRBD1
clone_size: NA
cdr3_nt: TGTGCCATCAGTGAGAGATCCGGGACAGGGGAGAACACTGAAGCTTTCTTT
cdr3_aa: CAISERSGTGENTEAFF

j_call: TRBJ2-5
v_call: TRBV19
d_call: TRBD2
clone_size: NA
cdr3_nt: TGTGCCAGTAGTAACGGGAGGGGTGAGACCCAGTACTTC
cdr3_aa: CASSNGRGETQYF

j_call: TRBJ1-5
v_call: TRBV28
d_call: TRBD1
clone_size: NA
cdr3_nt: TGTGCCAGCAGCCCAACCACAGGGGACAGCAATCAGCCCCAGCATTTT
cdr3_aa: CASSPTTGDSNQPQHF

j_call: TRBJ2-5
v_call: TRBV14
d_call: TRBD2
clone_size: NA
cdr3_nt: TGTGCCAGCAGCCCTCTCTTAGCGGGAGGACAAGAGACCCAGTACTTC
cdr3_aa: CASSPLLAGGQETQYF